Below, 5 T cell receptor beta chains from the same sample are listed, as sequenced in a study of spatial heterogeneity in lung cancer (dated by TCRdb to between 2018 and 2021). On the study overall, not on this receptor specifically: The tumor nonsynonymous mutation count correlated with the number of expanded intratumoral alpha and beta TCRs.

This specimen's time point label, per the study, means: sample taken at primary tumor resection. Library preparation employed 5' RACE. Sequencing used a NextSeq 500. Using fastp at Q25 and MiXCR, TCRdb reprocessed the public reads and kept productive beta chains. One record per CDR3 amino acid sequence lists the most common genes and DNA. This sample comprises roughly 3,700 distinct CDR3 sequences, around 6.3% of them detected only once. 19% of the sample lies in the top ten. What these receptors recognize is not known. The sample consisted of lung tumor tissue, taken at surgery. The receptors were sampled from a male donor with early-stage non-small cell lung cancer.

Relative to its sample, this clonotype is medium-sized. The chain joins TRBV18 to TRBJ1-2; D unresolved. There are 14 residues in the CDR3. V dropped 2 bases and J dropped 1 base, with 8 bases sitting between them. Germline V gene sequence: CDR1 KGHSH, CDR2 LQKENI. The CDR3 nucleotides read TGTGCCAGCTCACCAAAGGGATTTAACTATGGCTACACCTTC. Protein product: CASSPKGFNYGYTF.

The DNA of the CDR3 is TGTGCCAGCAGCTGGGGGCCGAGCACAGATACGCAGTATTTT. Its protein is CASSWGPSTDTQYF. This chain joins TRBV7-2 and TRBJ2-3; D possibly corresponds to TRBD1 (6 bases). V was trimmed by 4 bases and J by 0 bases, leaving 8 bases between them. The CDR3 is 14 residues long. Germline CDR1 reads SGHTA; CDR2 reads FQGNSA.

This clonotype has a count of ten or more. J is TRBJ1-2 and V is TRBV7-9, with D tentatively TRBD1 (5 bases). The CDR3 is 13 amino acids. Germline-derived CDR1 and CDR2 are SEHNR and FQNEAQ (reference sequence). V was trimmed by 5 bases and J by 5 bases, leaving 12 bases between them. CDR3 in DNA: TGTGCCAGCAGCCCCACTGAGGGGTATGGCTACACCTTC. This sequence encodes CASSPTEGYGYTF.

This clonotype was seen repeatedly, ten times or more. The CDR3 DNA follows: TGTGCCAGCAGCCAAGCCTCTTTCAACGCAGATACGCAGTATTTT. Amino acids: CASSQASFNADTQYF. This chain joins TRBV4-2 and TRBJ2-3; D uncertain. Germline loops: CDR1 LGHNA, CDR2 YNFKEQ. The CDR3 contains 15 residues. The V end was cut by 1 base, the J end by 4 bases, with 12 bases between.

The rearrangement links TRBV20-1 to TRBJ2-3; the match to TRBD2 covers 10 bases. Germline CDR1 reads DFQATT; CDR2 reads SNEGSKA (reference sequence). CDR3 length: 18 amino acids. V shed 5 bases, J shed 1 base, and the junction held 15 bases outside the gene matches. CDR3 sequence: CSAPLTASGGFRTDTQYF. CDR3 nucleotide sequence: TGCAGTGCTCCCTTGACGGCTAGCGGGGGTTTTCGCACAGATACGCAGTATTTT.